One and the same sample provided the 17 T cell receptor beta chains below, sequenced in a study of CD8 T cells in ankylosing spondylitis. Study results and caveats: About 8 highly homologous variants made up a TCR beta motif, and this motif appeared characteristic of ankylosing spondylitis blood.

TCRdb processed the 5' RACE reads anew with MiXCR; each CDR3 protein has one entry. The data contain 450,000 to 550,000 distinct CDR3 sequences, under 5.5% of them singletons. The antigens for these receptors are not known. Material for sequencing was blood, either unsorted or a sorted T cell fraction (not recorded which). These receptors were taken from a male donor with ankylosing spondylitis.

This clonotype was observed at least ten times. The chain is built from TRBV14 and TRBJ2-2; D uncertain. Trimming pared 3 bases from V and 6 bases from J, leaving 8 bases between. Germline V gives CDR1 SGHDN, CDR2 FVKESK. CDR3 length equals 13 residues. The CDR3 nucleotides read TGTGCCAGCAGCCATTGGGTGCCCGGGGAGCTGTTTTTT. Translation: CASSHWVPGELFF.

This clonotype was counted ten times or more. The CDR3, as DNA: TGCGCCAGCAGCCAAGAAGGCAGGGGATACCTCGGGAATACGCAGTATTTT. Translated: CASSQEGRGYLGNTQYF. The V and J genes are TRBV4-3 and TRBJ2-3; perhaps TRBD1 as D (6 bases). Germline V gene lookup returns CDR1 LGHNA and CDR2 YSLEER. This CDR3 has 17 residues. V lost 0 bases, J lost 7 bases, and 20 bases lay in between.

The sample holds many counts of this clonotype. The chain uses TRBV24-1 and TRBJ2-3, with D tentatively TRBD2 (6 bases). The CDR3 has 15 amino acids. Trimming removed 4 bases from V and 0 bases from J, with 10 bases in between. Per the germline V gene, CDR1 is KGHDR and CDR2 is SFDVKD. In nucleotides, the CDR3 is TGTGCCACCAGTGACGTCGGGACTAGCACAGATACGCAGTATTTT. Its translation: CATSDVGTSTDTQYF.

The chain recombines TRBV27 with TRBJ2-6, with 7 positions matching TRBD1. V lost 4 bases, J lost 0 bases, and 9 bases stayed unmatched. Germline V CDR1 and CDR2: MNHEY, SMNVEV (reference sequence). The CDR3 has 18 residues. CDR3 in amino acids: CASSYLTGKSSGANVLTF. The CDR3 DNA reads TGTGCCAGCAGTTACCTGACAGGGAAGAGCTCTGGGGCCAACGTCCTGACTTTC. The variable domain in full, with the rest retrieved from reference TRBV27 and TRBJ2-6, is EAQVTQNPRYLITVTGKKLTVTCSQNMNHEYMSWYRQDPGLGLRQIYYSMNVEVTDKGDVPEGYKVSRKEKRNFPLILESPSPNQTSLYFCASSYLTGKSSGANVLTFGAGSRLTVL.

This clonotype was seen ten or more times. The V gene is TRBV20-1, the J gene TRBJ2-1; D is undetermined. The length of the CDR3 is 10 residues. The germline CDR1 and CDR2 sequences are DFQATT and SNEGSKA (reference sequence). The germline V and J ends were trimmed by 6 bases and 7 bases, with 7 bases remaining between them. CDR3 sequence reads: CSADRNEQFF. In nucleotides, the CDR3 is TGCAGTGCAGATCGGAATGAGCAGTTCTTC.

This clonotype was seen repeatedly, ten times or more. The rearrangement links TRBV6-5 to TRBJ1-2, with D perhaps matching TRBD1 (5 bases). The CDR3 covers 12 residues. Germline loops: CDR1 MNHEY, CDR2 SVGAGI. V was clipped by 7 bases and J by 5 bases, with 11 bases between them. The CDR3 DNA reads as TGTGCCAGCACTAACGGGGCGTATGGCTACACCTTC. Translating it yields CASTNGAYGYTF.

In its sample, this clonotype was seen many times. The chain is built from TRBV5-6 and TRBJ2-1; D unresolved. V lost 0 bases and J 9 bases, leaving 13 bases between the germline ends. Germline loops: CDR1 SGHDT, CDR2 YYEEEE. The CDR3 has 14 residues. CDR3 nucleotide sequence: TGTGCCAGCAGCTTGGCCCCCCCACCGGGTGAGCAGTTCTTC. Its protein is CASSLAPPPGEQFF.

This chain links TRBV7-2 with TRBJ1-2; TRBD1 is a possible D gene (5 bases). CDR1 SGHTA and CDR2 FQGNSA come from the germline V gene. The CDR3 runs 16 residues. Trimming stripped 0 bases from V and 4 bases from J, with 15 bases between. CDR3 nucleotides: TGTGCCAGCAGCTTAGCTCAGGGCTGGTATAGCTATGGCTACACCTTC. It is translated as CASSLAQGWYSYGYTF.

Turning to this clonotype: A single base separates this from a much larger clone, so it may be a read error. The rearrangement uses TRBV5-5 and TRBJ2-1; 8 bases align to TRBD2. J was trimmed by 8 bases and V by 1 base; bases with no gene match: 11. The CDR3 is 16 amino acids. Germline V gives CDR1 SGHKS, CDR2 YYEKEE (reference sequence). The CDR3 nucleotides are TGTGCCAGCAGCTTGCCCCGGGGGGGTACTAACCATGAGCAGTTCTTC. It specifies CASSLPRGGTNHEQFF.

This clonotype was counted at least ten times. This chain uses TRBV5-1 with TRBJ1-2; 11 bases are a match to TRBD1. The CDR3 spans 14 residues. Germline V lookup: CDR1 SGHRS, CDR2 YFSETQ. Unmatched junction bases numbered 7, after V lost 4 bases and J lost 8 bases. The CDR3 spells CASSRGQGDGGYTF. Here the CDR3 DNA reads TGCGCCAGCAGCCGGGGACAGGGGGATGGCGGCTACACCTTC.

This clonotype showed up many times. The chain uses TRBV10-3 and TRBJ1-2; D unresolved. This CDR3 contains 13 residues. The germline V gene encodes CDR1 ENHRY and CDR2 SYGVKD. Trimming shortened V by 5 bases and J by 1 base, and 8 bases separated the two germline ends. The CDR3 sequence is CAISNGVNYGYTF. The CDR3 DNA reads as TGTGCCATCAGTAACGGCGTTAACTATGGCTACACCTTC.

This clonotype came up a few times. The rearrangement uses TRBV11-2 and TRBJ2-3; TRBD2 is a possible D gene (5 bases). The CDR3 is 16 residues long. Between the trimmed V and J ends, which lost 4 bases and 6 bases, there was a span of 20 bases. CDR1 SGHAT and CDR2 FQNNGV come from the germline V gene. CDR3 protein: CASSSPRAVQYDTQYF. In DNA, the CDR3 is TGTGCCAGCAGCTCCCCGAGGGCAGTTCAATACGATACGCAGTATTTT. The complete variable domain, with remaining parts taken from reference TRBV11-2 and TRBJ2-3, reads EAGVAQSPRYKIIEKRQSVAFWCNPISGHATLYWYQQILGQGPKLLIQFQNNGVVDDSQLPKDRFSAERLKGVDSTLKIQPAKLEDSAVYLCASSSPRAVQYDTQYFGPGTRLTVL.

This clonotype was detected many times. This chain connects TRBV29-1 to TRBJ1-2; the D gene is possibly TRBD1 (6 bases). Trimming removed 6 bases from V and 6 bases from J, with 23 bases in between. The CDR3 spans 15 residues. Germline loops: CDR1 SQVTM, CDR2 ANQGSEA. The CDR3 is CSVATLSGGANGYTF. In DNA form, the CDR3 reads TGCAGCGTAGCCACTCTTTCCGGGGGGGCCAATGGCTACACCTTC. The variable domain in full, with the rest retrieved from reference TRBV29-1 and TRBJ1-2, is SAVISQKPSRDICQRGTSLTIQCQVDSQVTMMFWYRQQPGQSLTLIATANQGSEATYESGFVIDKFPISRPNLTFSTLTVSNMSPEDSSIYLCSVATLSGGANGYTFGSGTRLTVV.

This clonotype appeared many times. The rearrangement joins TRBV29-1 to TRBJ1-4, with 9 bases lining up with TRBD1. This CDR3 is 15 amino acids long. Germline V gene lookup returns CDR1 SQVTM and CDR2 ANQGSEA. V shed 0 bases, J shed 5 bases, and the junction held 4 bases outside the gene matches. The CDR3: CSVEDADRGNEKLFF. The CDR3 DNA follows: TGCAGCGTTGAAGACGCCGACAGGGGGAATGAAAAACTGTTTTTT.

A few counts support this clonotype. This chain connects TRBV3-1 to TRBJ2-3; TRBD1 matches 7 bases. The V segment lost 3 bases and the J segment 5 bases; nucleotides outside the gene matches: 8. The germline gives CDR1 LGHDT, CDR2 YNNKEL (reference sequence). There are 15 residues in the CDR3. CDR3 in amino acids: CASSHTGQDVDTQYF. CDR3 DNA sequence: TGTGCCAGCAGCCATACTGGACAGGACGTAGATACGCAGTATTTT.

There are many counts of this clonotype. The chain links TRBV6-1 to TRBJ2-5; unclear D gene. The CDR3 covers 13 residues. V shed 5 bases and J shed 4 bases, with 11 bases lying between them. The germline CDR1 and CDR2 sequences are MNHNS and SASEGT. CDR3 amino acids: CASSPALTETQYF. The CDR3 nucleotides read TGTGCCAGCAGTCCCGCCCTGACAGAGACCCAGTACTTC.

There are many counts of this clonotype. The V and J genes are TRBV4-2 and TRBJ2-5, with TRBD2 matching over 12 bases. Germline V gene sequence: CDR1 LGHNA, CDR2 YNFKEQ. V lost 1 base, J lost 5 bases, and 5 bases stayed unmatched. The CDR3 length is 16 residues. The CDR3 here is CASSQGLAGVGETQYF. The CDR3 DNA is TGTGCCAGCAGCCAAGGACTAGCGGGAGTGGGGGAGACCCAGTACTTC.